This is a list of T cell receptor beta chains from one sample in a study of shared clonotypes between healthy human individuals. Clones were sequenced by immunoSEQ multiplex PCR, and TCRdb holds only the in-frame ones, with some missing. The sample has a few hundred thousand clones; 97% are singletons. Sequencing input: naive CD4+ T cells sorted from blood. The source of these receptors is a woman between 25 and 40 years old in good health. The CDR3 runs from the conserved cysteine through the conserved F or W. A D gene is named only where the DNA matches it firmly. Clone size is shown for a subset of rows, as once, few, many or a class of expanded clone.

V gene	clone size	D gene	J gene	CDR3 protein	CDR3 DNA
TRBV5-1	NA	NA	TRBJ2-5	CASSPQVQETQYF	TGCGCCAGCAGCCCACAGGTCCAAGAGACCCAGTACTTC
TRBV5-4	NA	NA	TRBJ2-7	CASSLDETEQYF	TGTGCCAGCAGCTTGGACGAGACGGAGCAGTACTTC
TRBV27	NA	NA	TRBJ2-2	CASMRSTGELFF	TGTGCCAGCATGAGGTCCACCGGGGAGCTGTTTTTT
TRBV5-1	NA	NA	TRBJ2-7	CASSPGDGSYEQYF	TGCGCCAGCAGCCCCGGGGACGGAAGTTACGAGCAGTACTTC
TRBV28	NA	NA	TRBJ2-1	CASSSELVGEQFF	TGTGCCAGCAGTTCCGAACTAGTCGGGGAGCAGTTCTTC
TRBV6-6	NA	NA	TRBJ2-1	CASSRLFGSDYNEQFF	TGTGCCAGCAGTCGCTTGTTCGGTTCCGATTACAATGAGCAGTTCTTC
TRBV28	NA	NA	TRBJ2-4	CATTNWPNIQYF	TGTGCCACCACAAATTGGCCAAACATTCAGTACTTC
TRBV6-5	once	TRBD1	TRBJ1-2	CASSPSGQGVYGYTF	TGTGCCAGCAGTCCCTCGGGACAGGGAGTCTATGGCTACACCTTC
TRBV2	NA	TRBD2	TRBJ2-7	CASRAGTSGAYEQYF	TGTGCCAGCAGAGCCGGGACTAGCGGCGCCTACGAGCAGTACTTC
TRBV18	NA	TRBD1	TRBJ1-5	CASSPQTGGNQPQHF	TGTGCCAGCTCACCACAAACAGGGGGCAATCAGCCCCAGCATTTT
TRBV28	NA	TRBD1	TRBJ2-3	CASPKDRGRGVKTDTQYF	TGTGCCAGTCCCAAGGACAGGGGTCGGGGGGTGAAAACAGATACGCAGTATTTT
TRBV20-1	NA	NA	TRBJ2-7	CSARPQYEQYF	TGCAGTGCTAGACCTCAATACGAGCAGTACTTC
TRBV28	NA	NA	TRBJ1-1	CASSLQGLRAFF	TGTGCCAGCAGTTTACAGGGGTTGAGAGCTTTCTTT
TRBV18	NA	TRBD2	TRBJ2-5	CASSLAGGETQYF	TGTGCCAGCTCACTGGCGGGGGGAGAGACCCAGTACTTC
TRBV12-5	NA	TRBD1	TRBJ2-2	CASGLFTGVTGELFF	TGTGCTAGTGGTTTGTTTACAGGGGTCACCGGGGAGCTGTTTTTT
TRBV6-6	NA	TRBD2	TRBJ2-1	CASSQGLGSYNEQFF	TGTGCCAGCAGTCAGGGACTAGGTTCCTACAATGAGCAGTTCTTC
TRBV11-3	NA	TRBD1	TRBJ2-1	CASSLGAGTGGYEQFF	TGTGCCAGCAGCTTAGGGGCCGGGACAGGGGGCTATGAGCAGTTCTTC
TRBV7-8	NA	NA	TRBJ1-4	CASSLTRVAGEKLFF	TGTGCCAGCAGCTTAACCAGGGTAGCGGGGGAAAAACTGTTTTTT
TRBV7-2	NA	NA	TRBJ1-2	CASSLGALVNGYTF	TGTGCCAGCAGCTTGGGGGCTTTGGTAAATGGCTACACCTTC
TRBV30	NA	NA	TRBJ2-3	CAWSLGSSTDTQYF	TGTGCCTGGAGTTTGGGGTCTAGCACAGATACGCAGTATTTT
TRBV7-2	NA	TRBD1	TRBJ1-2	CASSLGQGVYGYTF	TGTGCCAGCAGCTTGGGACAGGGAGTCTATGGCTACACCTTC
TRBV2	NA	NA	TRBJ1-3	CASSYRESSGNTIYF	TGTGCCAGCAGTTACAGGGAGAGCTCTGGAAACACCATATATTTT
TRBV5-4	NA	TRBD1	TRBJ1-6	CASSLIQGADSPLHF	TGTGCCAGCAGCTTGATACAGGGGGCTGATTCACCCCTCCACTTT
TRBV5-1	NA	TRBD2	TRBJ2-3	CASSLWLAGGPGSTDTQYF	TGCGCCAGCAGCTTGTGGCTAGCGGGAGGGCCGGGTAGCACAGATACGCAGTATTTT
TRBV18	NA	TRBD2	TRBJ2-3	CASSPRLAGVDTQYF	TGTGCCAGCTCACCGCGACTAGCGGGAGTAGATACGCAGTATTTT
TRBV7-2	NA	NA	TRBJ2-7	CASSPGSTRYEQYF	TGTGCCAGCAGCCCCGGGAGTACGCGCTACGAGCAGTACTTC
TRBV28	NA	TRBD1	TRBJ2-7	CASSFGTGEQYF	TGTGCCAGCAGTTTCGGGACAGGCGAGCAGTACTTC
TRBV7-8	NA	NA	TRBJ2-1	CASSLRPRRITGVEQFF	TGTGCCAGCAGCTTAAGGCCCCGTAGGATTACGGGAGTAGAGCAGTTCTTC
TRBV6-5	NA	NA	TRBJ1-1	CASTRQKNTEAFF	TGTGCCAGCACCAGACAGAAGAACACTGAAGCTTTCTTT
TRBV2	NA	NA	TRBJ1-6	CASSAGVGSPLHF	TGTGCCAGCAGTGCTGGGGTTGGTTCACCCCTCCACTTT
TRBV7-9	NA	NA	TRBJ1-1	CASSLGGLNTEAFF	TGTGCCAGCAGCTTAGGGGGACTGAACACTGAAGCTTTCTTT
TRBV11-3	NA	NA	TRBJ1-1	CASSLRGTNTEAFF	TGTGCCAGCAGCTTGCGGGGAACGAACACTGAAGCTTTCTTT
TRBV6-1	few	NA	TRBJ1-3	CASSEGGSGNTIYF	TGTGCCAGCAGTGAAGGGGGCTCTGGAAACACCATATATTTT
TRBV19	once	TRBD2	TRBJ2-3	CASSIEIGLAGNSDTQYF	TGTGCCAGTAGTATAGAAATAGGACTAGCAGGGAACTCAGATACGCAGTATTTT
TRBV7-2	NA	NA	TRBJ1-1	CASSLLAGTTEAFF	TGTGCCAGCAGCTTACTGGCGGGGACCACTGAAGCTTTCTTT
TRBV6-1	NA	NA	TRBJ2-6	CASSQTGANVLTF	TGTGCCAGCTCCCAGACTGGGGCCAACGTCCTGACTTTC
TRBV5-1	NA	NA	TRBJ2-7	CASSLVTRAVLARGPEYF	TGCGCCAGCAGCTTGGTCACCCGCGCCGTCCTAGCGCGTGGCCCCGAATACTTC
TRBV28	NA	TRBD1	TRBJ2-7	CASSYGGTGDTYEQYF	TGTGCCAGCAGCTATGGTGGGACAGGGGATACCTACGAGCAGTACTTC
TRBV7-9	NA	NA	TRBJ2-7	CASSSESYEQYF	TGTGCCAGCAGCTCTGAATCTTACGAGCAGTACTTC
TRBV30	few	NA	TRBJ1-1	CAWTSSLLNTEAFF	TGTGCCTGGACCAGTTCCCTCTTAAACACTGAAGCTTTCTTT